The sequence of this T cell receptor beta chain was determined in a study of breast tumors, draining lymph nodes, adjacent tissues. Study outcomes and limitations: The data were judged consistent with most tumor T cells coming from lymph node and expanding in tumor. Tumor T cell lymph node origin was a supported hypothesis, not proven. Tumor TCR diversity was below lymph nodes but above nontumor tissue. Tumor and nontumor repertoires were significantly more similar in luminal-like than in basal-like breast cancer.

Germline CDR1 SQVTM, CDR2 ANQGSEA. The CDR3 runs 15 residues. With 5 bases clipped from V and 5 bases from J, the junction kept 6 bases outside the gene matches. Samples came from axillary lymph nodes draining the breast cancer. TCRdb redid the calling of the multiplex PCR reads with MiXCR, one entry per CDR3 protein. The data show 200,000 or so distinct CDR3 sequences, 31% seen once. As regards this clonotype: Its antigen is currently unknown.

The TCR sequence derives from a female donor with breast cancer. Some clones in this sample may be carry-over from other donors' samples. Sequenced: axillary lymph node tissue. The chain combines TRBV29-1 with TRBJ2-1, with 13 bases identical to TRBD2. The CDR3 spells CSVKTSGRSDNEQFF. CDR3 nucleotide sequence: TGCAGCGTTAAGACTAGCGGGAGGTCCGACAATGAGCAGTTCTTC.